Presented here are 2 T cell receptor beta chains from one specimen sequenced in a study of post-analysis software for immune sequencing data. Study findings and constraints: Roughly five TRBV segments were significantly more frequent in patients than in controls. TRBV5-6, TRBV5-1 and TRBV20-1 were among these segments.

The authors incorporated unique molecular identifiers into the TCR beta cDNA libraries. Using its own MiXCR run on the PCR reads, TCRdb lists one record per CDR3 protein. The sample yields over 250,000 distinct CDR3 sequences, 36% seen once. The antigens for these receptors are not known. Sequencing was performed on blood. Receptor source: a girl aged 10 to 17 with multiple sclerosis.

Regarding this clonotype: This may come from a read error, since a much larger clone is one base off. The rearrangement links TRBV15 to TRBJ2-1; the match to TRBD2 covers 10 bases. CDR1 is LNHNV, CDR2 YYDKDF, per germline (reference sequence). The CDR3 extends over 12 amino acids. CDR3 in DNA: TGTCCCACCAGCAGACTAGCGGGCCGCAGGTTCTTC. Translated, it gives CPTSRLAGRRFF.

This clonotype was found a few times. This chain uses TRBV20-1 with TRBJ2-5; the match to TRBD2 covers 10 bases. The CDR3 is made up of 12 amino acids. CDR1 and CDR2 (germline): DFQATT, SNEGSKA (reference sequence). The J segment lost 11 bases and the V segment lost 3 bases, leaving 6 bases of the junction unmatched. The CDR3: CSARLAGVEQYF. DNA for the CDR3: TGCAGTGCTAGGCTAGCGGGAGTTGAGCAGTACTTC.